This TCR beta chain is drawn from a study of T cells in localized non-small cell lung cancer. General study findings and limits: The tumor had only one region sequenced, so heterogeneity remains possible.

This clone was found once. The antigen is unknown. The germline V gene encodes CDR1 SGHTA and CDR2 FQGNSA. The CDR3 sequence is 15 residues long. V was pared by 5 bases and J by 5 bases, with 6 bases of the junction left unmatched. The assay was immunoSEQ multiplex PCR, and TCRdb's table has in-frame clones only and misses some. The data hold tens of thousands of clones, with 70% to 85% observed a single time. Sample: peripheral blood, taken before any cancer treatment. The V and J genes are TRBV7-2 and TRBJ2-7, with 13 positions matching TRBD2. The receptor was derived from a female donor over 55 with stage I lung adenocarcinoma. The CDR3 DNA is TGTGCCAGCAGCAACCGACTAGCGGGAGGTGACGAGCAGTACTTC. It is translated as CASSNRLAGGDEQYF.